Each of the 26 T cell receptor beta chains below was sequenced from the same sample in a study of shared clonotypes between healthy human individuals. Sequencing used immunoSEQ multiplex PCR; TCRdb keeps in-frame clones, though not all of them. The repertoire holds some 980,000 clones, with approximately 76% as singletons. Input material: memory CD4+ T cells sorted from blood. The subset: CD45RA-negative fraction. The receptors were sampled from a man between 18 and 29 years old in good health.

This clone was detected only once. The genes are TRBV7-2 and TRBJ1-1, with unresolved D. The V end lost 5 bases, the J end lost 2 bases, and 15 bases lay between the germline ends. The length of the CDR3 is 15 residues. Germline V gene data show CDR1 as SGHTA and CDR2 as FQGNSA. The CDR3 spells CASSHPSVLNTEAFF. The CDR3 region has the DNA TGTGCCAGCAGCCATCCAAGCGTCCTTAACACTGAAGCTTTCTTT. Full variable domain (remainder filled in from reference TRBV7-2 and TRBJ1-1): GAGVSQSPSNKVTEKGKDVELRCDPISGHTALYWYRQSLGQGLEFLIYFQGNSAPDKSGLPSDRFSAERTGGSVSTLTIQRTQQEDSAVYLCASSHPSVLNTEAFFGQGTRLTVV.

This chain connects TRBV2 to TRBJ1-3; D ambiguous. Germline V gene sequence: CDR1 SNHLY, CDR2 FYNNEI. This CDR3 spans 14 amino acids. Trimming shortened V by 7 bases and J by 1 base, and 11 bases separated the two germline ends. The CDR3 protein is CASNRVGSGNTIYF. The CDR3 bases are TGTGCCAGCAATAGGGTAGGATCTGGAAACACCATATATTTT.

The chain combines TRBV5-1 with TRBJ2-3, with a possible D match to TRBD1 (5 bases). Germline CDR1 and CDR2: SGHRS and YFSETQ. Trimming removed 4 bases at V and 6 bases at J, with 9 bases between. This CDR3 comprises 12 residues. CDR3 in DNA: TGCGCCAGCAGCGGGGCCGGGGATACGCAGTATTTT. It is translated as CASSGAGDTQYF.

A single count supports this clone. The chain joins TRBV2 to TRBJ2-7, with 10 bases fitting TRBD1. Germline CDR1 and CDR2: SNHLY and FYNNEI. The CDR3 runs 15 residues. V trimming: 3 bases; J trimming: 5 bases; junction bases outside the gene matches: 7. CDR3 bases: TGTGCCAGCAGTGACCTGGGACAGGGGACCGACGAGCAGTACTTC. Its translation: CASSDLGQGTDEQYF.

This clone came up a few times. The V gene is TRBV7-2, the J gene TRBJ1-1; D gene uncertain. V was pared by 1 base and J by 6 bases, with 9 bases between. Germline V gene sequence: CDR1 SGHTA, CDR2 FQGNSA. This CDR3 region has 13 residues. The CDR3 region has the DNA TGTGCCAGCAGCTTAGGGGTCCAGCCTGAAGCTTTCTTT. Translating it yields CASSLGVQPEAFF.

The chain combines TRBV16 with TRBJ2-7; no definite D call. From germline, CDR1 is KGHSY and CDR2 FQNENV. Trimming left V 7 bases short and J 4 bases short, with 23 bases between. This CDR3 region has 16 residues. CDR3 loop: CASTPFNWVRDYEQYF. The CDR3 DNA sequence: TGTGCCAGCACCCCTTTTAATTGGGTCAGAGATTACGAGCAGTACTTC. The variable domain in full, completed from reference TRBV16 and TRBJ2-7, reads GEEVAQTPKHLVRGEGQKAKLYCAPIKGHSYVFWYQQVLKNEFKFLISFQNENVFDETGMPKERFSAKCLPNSPCSLEIQATKLEDSAVYFCASTPFNWVRDYEQYFGPGTRLTVT.

V and J are TRBV7-2 and TRBJ2-3; 7 bases map to TRBD1. The CDR3 has 14 residues. V shed 5 bases, J shed 2 bases, and the junction held 4 bases outside the gene matches. In germline, CDR1 is SGHTA, CDR2 FQGNSA. CDR3 in DNA: TGTGCCAGCAGCCGGGACAGATACACAGATACGCAGTATTTT. Translation: CASSRDRYTDTQYF.

The rearrangement links TRBV5-1 to TRBJ1-2; TRBD1 matches 8 bases. CDR1 and CDR2 from the germline V gene are SGHRS and YFSETQ. With 4 bases clipped from V and 5 bases from J, the junction kept 19 bases outside the gene matches. There are 18 residues in the CDR3. CDR3 coding DNA: TGCGCCAGCAGCCCGGGGCCAGGGGGCGCGATACGAGGGTATGGCTACACCTTC. Protein product: CASSPGPGGAIRGYGYTF.

The chain employs TRBV7-2 and TRBJ1-5; D is possibly TRBD1 (5 bases). Between the trimmed V and J ends, which lost 5 bases and 0 bases, there was a span of 11 bases. The CDR3 sequence is 15 residues long. Germline V gene lookup returns CDR1 SGHTA and CDR2 FQGNSA. CDR3 sequence reads: CASSKGRDSNQPQHF. The CDR3 DNA reads as TGTGCCAGCAGCAAGGGACGGGATAGCAATCAGCCCCAGCATTTT.

The chain is built from TRBV28 and TRBJ2-7; 12 positions match TRBD2. CDR3 size: 17 residues. After removal of 4 bases from V and 0 bases from J, the junction contained 7 bases not matched to a gene. The V gene's germline CDR1 is MDHEN and CDR2 SYDVKM. CDR3: CASSYGTSGYSSYEQYF. The CDR3 bases are TGTGCCAGCAGTTACGGGACTAGCGGGTACAGCTCCTACGAGCAGTACTTC.

The V gene is TRBV5-1, the J gene TRBJ2-7, with D possibly being TRBD1 (6 bases). V was trimmed by 4 bases and J by 5 bases, leaving 19 bases between them. CDR1 SGHRS and CDR2 YFSETQ come from the germline V gene. The CDR3 is made up of 15 amino acids. CDR3 in amino acids: CASSKDGGLRDEQYF. The CDR3 region has the DNA TGCGCCAGCAGCAAGGATGGGGGCCTTCGGGACGAGCAGTACTTC.

The chain uses TRBV2 and TRBJ2-5; D is possibly TRBD1 (6 bases). Looked up from germline, CDR1 is SNHLY and CDR2 is FYNNEI. This CDR3 is 13 amino acids long. Trimming stripped 1 base from V and 5 bases from J, with 8 bases between. The CDR3 spells CASSEERGETQYF. The CDR3 nucleotides are TGTGCCAGCAGTGAAGAAAGGGGGGAGACCCAGTACTTC.

The CDR3 nucleotides read TGCGCCAGCAGCTTGGCCCCTAGCGGGAGTGGTTACAATGAGCAGTTCTTC. Translation gives CASSLAPSGSGYNEQFF. J is TRBJ2-1 and V is TRBV5-1; 10 bases are a match to TRBD2. J was trimmed by 4 bases and V by 0 bases; bases with no gene match: 7. This CDR3 has 17 residues. Per the germline V gene, CDR1 is SGHRS and CDR2 is YFSETQ.

This clone has just a few counts. Other nucleotide sequences in the sample specify the same CDR3. The rearrangement joins TRBV6-6 to TRBJ1-1; D is ambiguous. CDR1 and CDR2 from the germline V gene are MNHNY and SVGAGI (reference sequence). The CDR3 is 14 amino acids. V was shortened by 0 bases and J by 1 base, with 6 bases between the two germline ends. The CDR3 reads CASSYSRPNTEAFF. Written as DNA, the CDR3 is TGTGCCAGCAGTTACTCGAGGCCGAACACTGAAGCTTTCTTT.

The rearrangement uses TRBV30 and TRBJ2-5; 11 bases are a match to TRBD2. The V gene end was trimmed by 5 bases and the J gene end by 3 bases; junction bases not matched to a gene: 2. There are 13 residues in the CDR3. The germline V gene encodes CDR1 GTSNPN and CDR2 SVGIG (reference sequence). DNA for the CDR3: TGTGCCTGGTGTAGCGGGGGGGAAGAGACCCAGTACTTC. Its protein product is CAWCSGGEETQYF.

The rearrangement joins TRBV27 to TRBJ2-7; TRBD2 matches 9 bases. Germline loops: CDR1 MNHEY, CDR2 SMNVEV (reference sequence). CDR3 size: 15 residues. Unmatched junction bases numbered 3, after V lost 0 bases and J lost 3 bases. The CDR3 DNA reads as TGTGCCAGCAGTTTATCGACTAGCGGCCTCTACGAGCAGTACTTC. Translated, it gives CASSLSTSGLYEQYF.

J is TRBJ2-3 and V is TRBV7-8, with D possibly being TRBD1 (6 bases). CDR3 length: 14 amino acids. Germline V gives CDR1 SGHVS, CDR2 FQNEAQ. V was shortened by 4 bases and J by 9 bases, with 17 bases between the two germline ends. CDR3 loop: CASSSDQGSGTQYF. The DNA for the CDR3 is TGTGCCAGCAGCTCCGACCAGGGGTCGGGGACGCAGTATTTT.

This chain uses TRBV2 with TRBJ1-2; no reliable D call. Germline V lookup: CDR1 SNHLY, CDR2 FYNNEI. The CDR3 is 14 amino acids. The ends were cut back, 1 base at V and 4 bases at J, with 10 bases in the middle. The CDR3 DNA follows: TGTGCCAGCAGTGAAGGGCTACCCCCCTATGGCTACACCTTC. Amino acid sequence: CASSEGLPPYGYTF.

This rearrangement joins TRBV21-1 to TRBJ1-3; no check of the table's D call, TRBD1, against the DNA was made. TRBV21-1 is a pseudogene locus. The CDR3 spans 13 residues. CDR3 residues: CASRGASGNTIYF. CDR3 in DNA: TGTGCCAGCAGAGGGGCGTCCGGAAACACCATATATTTT.

The rearrangement uses TRBV7-9 and TRBJ2-5, with TRBD1 matching over 9 bases. With the DNA end fitting TRBJ2-7 better, the J assignment may be wrong. From germline, CDR1 is SEHNR and CDR2 FQNEAQ (reference sequence). The CDR3 consists of 13 residues. In DNA, the CDR3 is TGTGCCAGCAGCCTACAGGGGGCCGACGAGCAGTACTTC. It codes for CASSLQGADEQYF.

The rearrangement uses TRBV6-1 and TRBJ2-7; the D gene is possibly TRBD1 (6 bases). The CDR3 has 12 amino acids. Germline V gives CDR1 MNHNS, CDR2 SASEGT. Trimming removed 10 bases from V and 3 bases from J, with 13 bases in between. DNA of the CDR3: TGTGCCACTGGGGGCCTGGGCTACGAGCAGTACTTC. Its protein product is CATGGLGYEQYF.

The chain has TRBV4-3 and TRBJ2-5; 9 bases are shared with TRBD2. V lost 0 bases, J lost 1 base, and 15 bases stayed unmatched. Germline V gene sequence: CDR1 LGHNA, CDR2 YSLEER. This CDR3 region has 20 residues. CDR3 DNA sequence: TGCGCCAGCAGCCAAGAACCCGGGTCTAGCGGGGCCAGCCTCCAAGAGACCCAGTACTTC. This sequence encodes CASSQEPGSSGASLQETQYF.

Regarding this clone: This sample includes further DNA sequences coding for the same CDR3. The rearrangement uses TRBV18 and TRBJ2-7; TRBD1 matches 12 bases. Looked up from germline, CDR1 is KGHSH and CDR2 is LQKENI. J gave up 2 bases and V 4 bases, and 0 bases lay outside the gene matches. This CDR3 has 14 amino acids. The CDR3 coding sequence is TGTGCCAGCTCACGGGACAGGGGGCCCTACGAGCAGTACTTC. It encodes CASSRDRGPYEQYF.

V usage is TRBV27 and J usage is TRBJ2-5; D is undetermined. V lost 5 bases and J lost 1, with 11 bases in between. There are 14 residues in the CDR3. The germline V gene encodes CDR1 MNHEY and CDR2 SMNVEV (reference sequence). The CDR3 loop is CASSNRQFQETQYF. CDR3 nucleotide sequence: TGTGCCAGCAGTAACAGACAATTCCAAGAGACCCAGTACTTC.

As to this clone: Given a much more abundant clone one base away, this may be a read error. This chain joins TRBV6-5 and TRBJ1-2; D remains unclear. Germline CDR1 MNHEY, CDR2 SVGAGI. The CDR3 loop spans 12 amino acids. The V and J ends lost 4 bases and 2 bases respectively, with 5 bases between them. This CDR3 is CASSFGNYGYTF. The CDR3 DNA reads as TGTGCCAGCAGTTTCGGGAACTATGGCTACACCTTC.

The genes are TRBV30 and TRBJ1-6; 10 nucleotides match TRBD1. The CDR3 covers 15 residues. Germline CDR1 is GTSNPN and CDR2 is SVGIG (reference sequence). V trimming: 1 base; J trimming: 9 bases; junction bases outside the gene matches: 6. In nucleotides, the CDR3 is TGTGCCTGGAGTGGAGCGAGACAGGGGGCTTCACCCCTCCACTTT. Protein product: CAWSGARQGASPLHF.